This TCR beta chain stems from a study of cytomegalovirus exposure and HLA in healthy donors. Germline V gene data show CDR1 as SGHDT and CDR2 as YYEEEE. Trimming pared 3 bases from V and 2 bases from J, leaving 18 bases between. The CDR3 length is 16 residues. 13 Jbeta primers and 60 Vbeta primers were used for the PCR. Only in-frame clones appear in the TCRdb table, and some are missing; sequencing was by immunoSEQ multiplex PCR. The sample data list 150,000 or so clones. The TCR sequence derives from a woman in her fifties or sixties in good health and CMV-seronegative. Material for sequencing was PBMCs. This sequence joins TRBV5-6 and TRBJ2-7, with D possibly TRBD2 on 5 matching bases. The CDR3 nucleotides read TGTGCCAGCAGCTCCCGGGCGAGGGCAGTTGCCTACGAGCAGTACTTC. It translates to CASSSRARAVAYEQYF.